One and the same sample provided the 9 T cell receptor beta chains below, sequenced in a study of T cell repertoires in cytomegalovirus infection. The antigens these receptors bind are not known. TCRdb reprocessed the reads via MiXCR and lists one record per CDR3 protein. Among about 52,000 distinct CDR3 sequences, less than 20% were seen once, and the ten largest hold around 77%. The material was CD8+ T cells from cultured PBMCs, obtained from culture after CMV antigen stimulation. These receptor sequences come from a human donor in good health (CMV status not recorded). Some clones in this sample may be carry-over from other donors' samples.

This sequence joins TRBV4-1 and TRBJ2-7, with TRBD1 matching 8 bases. Germline lookup yields CDR1 MGHRA and CDR2 YSYEKL. The CDR3 loop spans 16 amino acids. V lost 1 base to trimming and J lost 5 bases; unmatched junction nucleotides: 10. CDR3 residues: CASSQVPDRVQDEQYF. The CDR3 coding sequence is TGCGCCAGCAGCCAAGTGCCGGACAGGGTACAGGACGAGCAGTACTTC.

Details on this clonotype: Its ends do not fully match the called genes, so a read error is possible. CDR3 in amino acids: CVSSFVAGGRSNEQFF. For the CDR3, the DNA is TGTGTCAGCAGCTTTGTGGCGGGGGGGCGATCCAACGAGCAGTTCTTC. This chain uses TRBV7-2 with TRBJ2-1; 9 bases map to TRBD2. This CDR3 has 16 residues. Germline lookup yields CDR1 SGHTA and CDR2 FQGNSA.

The J gene is TRBJ2-1, the V gene TRBV6-4, with 11 positions matching TRBD2. The V and J ends lost 2 bases and 4 bases, in that order; junction bases with no gene match: 4. This CDR3 has 16 amino acids. Germline CDR1 MRHNA, CDR2 SNTAGT. The CDR3 region is CASSDTTSGSYNEQFF. CDR3 DNA sequence: TGTGCCAGCAGTGACACAACTAGCGGGAGTTACAATGAGCAGTTCTTC.

This clonotype was seen more than once but under ten times. The chain carries TRBV12-3 or TRBV12-4 and TRBJ2-2; D not certain. Trimming removed 8 bases at V and 5 bases at J, with 12 bases between. The CDR3 runs 13 residues. This chain's CDR3 is CASALMGTGELFF. CDR3 DNA: TGTGCCAGCGCCCTGATGGGTACCGGGGAGCTGTTTTTT.

This chain links TRBV7-9 with TRBJ2-7; 11 positions match TRBD1. CDR3 length equals 14 residues. Per the germline V gene, CDR1 is SEHNR and CDR2 is FQNEAQ (reference sequence). Germline trimming cut 4 bases from V and 4 bases from J; bases unmatched to any gene: 3. For the CDR3, the DNA is TGTGCCAGCAGCTCCGGGGACAGGGGGTACGAGCAGTACTTC. Protein product: CASSSGDRGYEQYF.

The chain carries TRBV30 and TRBJ2-1, with D hard to call. In germline, CDR1 is GTSNPN, CDR2 SVGIG (reference sequence). V was clipped by 4 bases and J by 0 bases, with 7 bases between them. CDR3 size: 13 residues. CDR3 loop: CAWKLPSYNEQFF. The CDR3 nucleotides are TGTGCCTGGAAGCTACCCTCCTACAATGAGCAGTTCTTC.

CDR3 in DNA: TGTGCCAGCAGTTTAGACGGTAGCAATCAGCCCCAGCATTTT. Translating it yields CASSLDGSNQPQHF. V and J are TRBV12-3 or TRBV12-4 and TRBJ1-5, with D unresolved. Trimming stripped 1 base from V and 0 bases from J, with 4 bases between. The CDR3 is 14 amino acids.

The chain has TRBV6-5 and TRBJ1-6; TRBD1 matches 8 bases. The V gene's germline CDR1 is MNHEY and CDR2 SVGAGI. There are 15 residues in the CDR3. The J segment lost 9 bases and the V segment lost 5 bases, leaving 9 bases of the junction unmatched. The CDR3 nucleotides read TGTGCCAGCAGTATCACAGGGGGGGTCGGTTCACCCCTCCACTTT. It is translated as CASSITGGVGSPLHF.

The rearrangement joins TRBV6-1 to TRBJ2-2; D is ambiguous. The germline V gene encodes CDR1 MNHNS and CDR2 SASEGT. This CDR3 is 17 amino acids long. The V end was cut by 7 bases, the J end by 2 bases, with 20 bases between. The CDR3 bases are TGTGCCAGCACTCGAAGTCGGGCCGAGCCTAACACCGGGGAGCTGTTTTTT. Protein product: CASTRSRAEPNTGELFF.